This is a list of T cell receptor beta chains from one sample in a study of blood T cell repertoires in COVID-19. Method: immunoSEQ multiplex PCR; TCRdb's copy keeps in-frame clones and lacks some. The table records approximately 230,000 clones, roughly 89% of them present only once. Sequenced material: peripheral blood. Receptors were obtained from a man aged 25-45 years who had recovered from COVID-19. Each CDR3 is given with its conserved first and last residue. D genes are given only for firm matches. Part of the rows lack a size; the others show once, few, many or a class for expanded clones.

cdr3_nt: TGTGCCAGCAGTGAATACCGACAGCTGAACACTGAAGCTTTCTTT
cdr3_aa: CASSEYRQLNTEAFF
v_call: TRBV6-1
clone_size: once
j_call: TRBJ1-1
cdr3_length: 15
d_call: NA

cdr3_nt: TGTGCCAGCAGCTTTCCCTCCCCGGAGGGCTACACCTTC
cdr3_aa: CASSFPSPEGYTF
v_call: TRBV7-2
clone_size: NA
j_call: TRBJ1-2
cdr3_length: 13
d_call: NA

cdr3_nt: TGTGCCAGCAGTGAAGAGGCAGGGGCCTCAGAGACCCAGTACTTC
cdr3_aa: CASSEEAGASETQYF
v_call: TRBV2
clone_size: NA
j_call: TRBJ2-5
cdr3_length: 15
d_call: NA

cdr3_nt: TGTGCCAGTTCAGGGTTTACTGAAGCTTTCTTT
cdr3_aa: CASSGFTEAFF
v_call: TRBV19
clone_size: NA
j_call: TRBJ1-1
cdr3_length: 11
d_call: NA

cdr3_nt: TGTGCCTGTACTCCTACAGGCAGCGGCTACACCTTC
cdr3_aa: CACTPTGSGYTF
v_call: TRBV30
clone_size: NA
j_call: TRBJ1-2
cdr3_length: 12
d_call: NA

cdr3_nt: TGTGCCAGCAGCCCGGAAGGAGTTGGCTACACCTTC
cdr3_aa: CASSPEGVGYTF
v_call: TRBV7-2
clone_size: few
j_call: TRBJ1-2
cdr3_length: 12
d_call: NA

cdr3_nt: TGTGCCAGCAGTTACTCGCGGGGGGTGTCCACAGATACGCAGTATTTT
cdr3_aa: CASSYSRGVSTDTQYF
v_call: TRBV6-5
clone_size: NA
j_call: TRBJ2-3
cdr3_length: 16
d_call: TRBD2

cdr3_nt: TGTGCCAGCAGCGTAGGGGGACTAGCGGGGGTAGCTGAGCAGTTCTTC
cdr3_aa: CASSVGGLAGVAEQFF
v_call: TRBV9
clone_size: NA
j_call: TRBJ2-1
cdr3_length: 16
d_call: TRBD2

cdr3_nt: TGTGCCAGCAGTTACAGGACAATTCAGCCCCAGCATTTT
cdr3_aa: CASSYRTIQPQHF
v_call: TRBV6-2/TRBV6-3
clone_size: few
j_call: TRBJ1-5
cdr3_length: 13
d_call: NA

cdr3_nt: TGCGCCAGCAGCTCTAGTGGGAACACTGAAGCTTTCTTT
cdr3_aa: CASSSSGNTEAFF
v_call: TRBV5-1
clone_size: NA
j_call: TRBJ1-1
cdr3_length: 13
d_call: NA

cdr3_nt: TGTGCCAGCAGCATGAACGCGCCCTACACCTTC
cdr3_aa: CASSMNAPYTF
v_call: TRBV5-5
clone_size: NA
j_call: TRBJ1-2
cdr3_length: 11
d_call: NA

cdr3_nt: TGCGCCAGCAGCTTCAGAGCGGGGGGGCTGAATATTTACGAGCAGTACTTC
cdr3_aa: CASSFRAGGLNIYEQYF
v_call: TRBV5-1
clone_size: NA
j_call: TRBJ2-7
cdr3_length: 17
d_call: TRBD2

cdr3_nt: TGTGCCATCAGTGATTGGGCGGGGAGGTCGTCTGATACGCAGTATTTT
cdr3_aa: CAISDWAGRSSDTQYF
v_call: TRBV10-3
clone_size: NA
j_call: TRBJ2-3
cdr3_length: 16
d_call: NA

cdr3_nt: TGTGCCAGCAGTGATGGTGGCAGGGGGCGTAATCAGCCCCAGCATTTT
cdr3_aa: CASSDGGRGRNQPQHF
v_call: TRBV25-1
clone_size: NA
j_call: TRBJ1-5
cdr3_length: 16
d_call: TRBD1

cdr3_nt: TGTGCCAGCAGTCCCCACGGAGGGTCGAGTGGCTACACCTTC
cdr3_aa: CASSPHGGSSGYTF
v_call: TRBV27
clone_size: NA
j_call: TRBJ1-2
cdr3_length: 14
d_call: NA

cdr3_nt: TGTGCCAGCAGTGAACTTGGGCAGGGGGCCGTAGCTTTCTTT
cdr3_aa: CASSELGQGAVAFF
v_call: TRBV6-1
clone_size: NA
j_call: TRBJ1-1
cdr3_length: 14
d_call: TRBD1

cdr3_nt: TGTGCCAGTAGGATTGGACAGACAGATACGCAGTATTTT
cdr3_aa: CASRIGQTDTQYF
v_call: TRBV19
clone_size: NA
j_call: TRBJ2-3
cdr3_length: 13
d_call: NA

cdr3_nt: TGTGCCAGCTCGAAGGGGGCCCCCAGACAGCCCCAGCATTTT
cdr3_aa: CASSKGAPRQPQHF
v_call: TRBV18
clone_size: few
j_call: TRBJ1-5
cdr3_length: 14
d_call: TRBD1

cdr3_nt: TGTGCCAGCAGTTATCGATCTCAGGGGGGTGGCTACACCTTC
cdr3_aa: CASSYRSQGGGYTF
v_call: TRBV6-5
clone_size: NA
j_call: TRBJ1-2
cdr3_length: 14
d_call: TRBD1

cdr3_nt: TGTGCCAGCAGCTCCGCCGACAGGGAGGTGTTTTTT
cdr3_aa: CASSSADREVFF
v_call: TRBV5-4
clone_size: NA
j_call: TRBJ1-4
cdr3_length: 12
d_call: TRBD1

cdr3_nt: TGCGCCAGCAGCTTGGGTGCGGTGAACACTGAAGCTTTCTTT
cdr3_aa: CASSLGAVNTEAFF
v_call: TRBV5-1
clone_size: NA
j_call: TRBJ1-1
cdr3_length: 14
d_call: NA

cdr3_nt: TGTGCCAGCACCTGGGGGGGGACTGAAGCTTTCTTT
cdr3_aa: CASTWGGTEAFF
v_call: TRBV12-3/TRBV12-4
clone_size: once
j_call: TRBJ1-1
cdr3_length: 12
d_call: NA

cdr3_nt: TGTGCCAGCAAAACCCCGGGGTCCCACGAGCAGTACTTC
cdr3_aa: CASKTPGSHEQYF
v_call: TRBV25-1
clone_size: NA
j_call: TRBJ2-7
cdr3_length: 13
d_call: NA

cdr3_nt: TGTGCCAGCAGTAAAATAGGGGACAGCCTTGAAAAACTGTTTTTT
cdr3_aa: CASSKIGDSLEKLFF
v_call: TRBV7-8
clone_size: NA
j_call: TRBJ1-4
cdr3_length: 15
d_call: TRBD1

cdr3_nt: TGTGCCAGCAGCGTTAGCGCGAACACCGGGGAGCTGTTTTTT
cdr3_aa: CASSVSANTGELFF
v_call: TRBV9
clone_size: NA
j_call: TRBJ2-2
cdr3_length: 14
d_call: NA

cdr3_nt: TGTGCCAGCAGCCGGGGACTAGCGGGGGGGCAAGAGACCCAGTACTTC
cdr3_aa: CASSRGLAGGQETQYF
v_call: TRBV6-2/TRBV6-3
clone_size: NA
j_call: TRBJ2-5
cdr3_length: 16
d_call: TRBD2

cdr3_nt: TGTGCCAGCAGCTTAGATCGCTCCTATAATTCACCCCTCCACTTT
cdr3_aa: CASSLDRSYNSPLHF
v_call: TRBV7-2
clone_size: NA
j_call: TRBJ1-6
cdr3_length: 15
d_call: NA

cdr3_nt: TGTGCCAGCAGTGGATACAGGGGGACAAGAACTAATGAAAAACTGTTTTTT
cdr3_aa: CASSGYRGTRTNEKLFF
v_call: TRBV25-1
clone_size: NA
j_call: TRBJ1-4
cdr3_length: 17
d_call: TRBD1

cdr3_nt: TGTGCCAGCAGTTTCCGGGTCGGGGGTTCACCCCTCCACTTT
cdr3_aa: CASSFRVGGSPLHF
v_call: TRBV27
clone_size: NA
j_call: TRBJ1-6
cdr3_length: 14
d_call: NA

cdr3_nt: TGTGCCAGCAGCTTCATCACTGGAAACACCATATATTTT
cdr3_aa: CASSFITGNTIYF
v_call: TRBV5-6
clone_size: NA
j_call: TRBJ1-3
cdr3_length: 13
d_call: NA

cdr3_nt: TGTGCCTGGAGTAGTGACAGGGAAGTATACAACGGGCAGTACTTC
cdr3_aa: CAWSSDREVYNGQYF
v_call: TRBV30
clone_size: once
j_call: TRBJ2-7
cdr3_length: 15
d_call: TRBD1

cdr3_nt: TGTGCCACCAGTGTTCGGGGACAGGGAGGTAATTCACCCCTCCACTTT
cdr3_aa: CATSVRGQGGNSPLHF
v_call: TRBV24-1
clone_size: once
j_call: TRBJ1-6
cdr3_length: 16
d_call: TRBD1

cdr3_nt: TGTGCCAGCAGCGGATTAACAGGGGGGCACTATGGCTACACCTTC
cdr3_aa: CASSGLTGGHYGYTF
v_call: TRBV28
clone_size: NA
j_call: TRBJ1-2
cdr3_length: 15
d_call: TRBD1

cdr3_nt: TGTGCCAGCAGCTTAGGGACAGTTTCCCTTACTGAAGCTTTCTTT
cdr3_aa: CASSLGTVSLTEAFF
v_call: TRBV11-3
clone_size: NA
j_call: TRBJ1-1
cdr3_length: 15
d_call: NA

cdr3_nt: TGTGCCAGCAGCTTGGCCGAGGCAGGGAGGACCGGGGAGCTGTTTTTT
cdr3_aa: CASSLAEAGRTGELFF
v_call: TRBV5-4
clone_size: NA
j_call: TRBJ2-2
cdr3_length: 16
d_call: NA

cdr3_nt: TGTGCCAGCTCTCCCCTACTAGCGGGGGGCCTCACAGATACGCAGTATTTT
cdr3_aa: CASSPLLAGGLTDTQYF
v_call: TRBV18
clone_size: once
j_call: TRBJ2-3
cdr3_length: 17
d_call: TRBD2

cdr3_nt: TGTGCCAGTAGTCCGAAGACAGATTACAATGAGCAGTTCTTC
cdr3_aa: CASSPKTDYNEQFF
v_call: TRBV19
clone_size: NA
j_call: TRBJ2-1
cdr3_length: 14
d_call: NA

cdr3_nt: TGCGCCAGCAGCGCCTTACTAGCGGCCACAGATACGCAGTATTTT
cdr3_aa: CASSALLAATDTQYF
v_call: TRBV5-1
clone_size: NA
j_call: TRBJ2-3
cdr3_length: 15
d_call: TRBD2